This TCR beta chain was identified in a study of OX40 agonist ivuxolimab in advanced cancers. Study-wide context: Ivuxolimab was a fully human IgG2 agonistic monoclonal antibody targeting the costimulatory receptor OX40 (CD134). The purpose of peripheral TCRbeta sequencing was to test whether ivuxolimab changed TCR sequence diversity and led to clonal T-cell expansion. Intravenous ivuxolimab was administered to patients every 2 weeks at six dose levels: 0.01, 0.1, 0.3, 1.5, 3 and 10 mg/kg. The monotherapy dose-escalation portion (N of about 57 patients) of the phase I ivuxolimab trial is reported in the paper. Patients were allowed to have had prior anti-PD-1, anti-PD-L1 or anti-CTLA-4 therapy, and roughly two fifths of the dose-escalation patients had been treated with checkpoint inhibitors. Partial responses were achieved by three dose-escalation patients, of whom one had hepatocellular carcinoma and two had cutaneous melanoma. A male proportion of roughly 85% and a mean age of approximately 61 years, ranging from 23 to 79, were recorded for the dose-escalation cohort. Of the roughly 51 patients in dose escalation, around 19 had hepatocellular carcinoma, roughly 15 had melanoma, 9 had renal cell carcinoma and 9 had head and neck cancer. On the study overall, not on this receptor specifically: After ivuxolimab, CD8+ T cells had more expanded clones than CD4+ T cells on average. Low levels of normalized T-cell clonal expansion were also seen in some patients who did not respond. In partial responders in the 0.1-3.0 mg/kg groups, normalized peripheral clonal expansion was found to be among the lowest, especially among CD8+ T cells. Clonal expansion of both CD4+ and CD8+ blood T cells was observed from baseline to week 6 at doses 0.1 to 3.0 mg/kg. Antigen specificity was not determined for the clonally expanded peripheral T cells.

Patients with autoimmune disease history or receiving systemic immunosuppression were excluded from the trial. In every dose cohort, peripheral blood was drawn for TCR sequencing at baseline, cycle 4 day 1, and cycle 7 day 1. The samples were drawn from a first-in-human, open-label, multicenter phase I dose-escalation trial of ivuxolimab. Adults with locally advanced or metastatic melanoma, renal cell, hepatocellular, or head and neck squamous cell carcinoma were enrolled in the trial. Before TCR sequencing, CD4+ T cells and CD8+ T cells from peripheral blood were sorted into separate populations. To sequence the TCRbeta CDR3 region, genomic DNA was isolated from the sorted cells. The immunoSEQ Assay was used for sequencing of TCRbeta CDR3 regions. The source is immuneACCESS, and TCRdb retained only in-frame sequences with V and J called. Part of the clones is not carried over; for the studies checked, unresolved V genes explain less than half of this, and the remainder is unexplained. For this sample there are approximately 70,000 clones; 65% to 90% appear just once. The ten largest clones take up over 1.1% of the sample.

On this clone itself: Its antigen is unknown. The sample holds no much larger clone one base away, and base qualities are not on file.

Deletion took 8 bases off V and 3 bases off J, with a span of 17 bases between the germline ends. The CDR3 starts with the cysteine, ends with the phenylalanine, and has 14 residues. Only the CDR3 region is kept as DNA, spanning 42 bases read in frame from base 1. CDR1 SGHVS and CDR2 FNYEAQ are derived from the germline V gene. Material: CD4+ or CD8+ T cells sorted from blood, obtained in a trial of the OX40 agonist ivuxolimab. The chain was built from TRBV7-6 and TRBJ2-7, with the D segment identity uncertain. The source is an adult with an advanced solid tumor such as melanoma, head and neck, liver or kidney cancer. The CDR3 loop reads CASYSPGPYYEQYF. The DNA sequence is TGTGCCAGCTACTCGCCGGGCCCTTACTACGAGCAGTACTTC.